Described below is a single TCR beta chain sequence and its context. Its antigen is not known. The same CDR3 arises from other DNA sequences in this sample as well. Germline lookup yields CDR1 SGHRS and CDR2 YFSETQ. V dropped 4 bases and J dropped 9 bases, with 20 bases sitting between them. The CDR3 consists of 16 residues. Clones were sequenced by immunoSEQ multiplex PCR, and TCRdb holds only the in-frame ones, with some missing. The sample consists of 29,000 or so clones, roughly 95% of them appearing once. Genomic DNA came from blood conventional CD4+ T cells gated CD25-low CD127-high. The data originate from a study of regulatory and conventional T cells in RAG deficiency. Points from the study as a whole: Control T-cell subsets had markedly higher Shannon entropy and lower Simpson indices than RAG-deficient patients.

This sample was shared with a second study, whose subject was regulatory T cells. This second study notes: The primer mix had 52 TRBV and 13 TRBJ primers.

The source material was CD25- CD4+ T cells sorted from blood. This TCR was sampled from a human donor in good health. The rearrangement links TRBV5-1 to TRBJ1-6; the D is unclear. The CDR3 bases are TGCGCCAGCAGCCCGGGGAGGGAGGCGTCTTTTTCACCCCTCCACTTT. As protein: CASSPGREASFSPLHF.